The rows below give T cell receptor beta chains drawn from one sample of a study of blood T cell repertoires in COVID-19. TCRdb's table, derived via immunoSEQ multiplex PCR, lists solely in-frame clones and lacks some. The sample records under 150,000 clones, less than 90% being singletons. Sample: PBMCs or T cells enriched from blood (not recorded which). The receptor set was obtained from a man aged 40-55 years with acute COVID-19. Both conserved end residues are part of each CDR3. The order of the fields is V gene, J gene, clone size, D gene, CDR3 protein, CDR3 DNA. The D gene is left open where the match is weak. Rows may omit the clone size; those that give it use once, few, many or a size class.

V: TRBV11-2
J: TRBJ2-5
size: -
D: -
CDR3: CASSPARGFETQYF
DNA: TGTGCCAGCAGCCCCGCTCGGGGATTCGAGACCCAGTACTTC

V: TRBV7-9
J: TRBJ1-6
size: -
D: -
CDR3: CASSFDMSNSPLHF
DNA: TGTGCCAGCAGCTTCGACATGTCCAATTCACCCCTCCACTTT

V: TRBV7-6
J: TRBJ1-6
size: -
D: -
CDR3: CASSSGKLFLDSPLHF
DNA: TGTGCCAGCAGTTCGGGGAAGTTGTTTTTAGATTCACCCCTCCACTTT

V: TRBV3-1/TRBV3-2
J: TRBJ2-3
size: -
D: -
CDR3: CASSQGTTDTQYF
DNA: TGTGCCAGCAGCCAAGGAACTACAGATACGCAGTATTTT

V: TRBV4-3
J: TRBJ1-1
size: -
D: -
CDR3: CASSQDRFSTEAFF
DNA: TGCGCCAGCAGCCAAGATCGTTTCAGCACTGAAGCTTTCTTT

V: TRBV4-2
J: TRBJ1-1
size: few
D: -
CDR3: CASSQDLTGTEAFF
DNA: TGTGCCAGCAGCCAAGATCTTACTGGCACTGAAGCTTTCTTT

V: TRBV3-1/TRBV3-2
J: TRBJ2-3
size: -
D: TRBD2
CDR3: CASSSSGSTDTQYF
DNA: TGTGCCAGCAGCTCTAGCGGGAGCACAGATACGCAGTATTTT

V: TRBV9
J: TRBJ2-2
size: -
D: TRBD2
CDR3: CASSVVPTLAGGPGELFF
DNA: TGTGCCAGCAGCGTAGTTCCGACGCTAGCGGGAGGCCCCGGGGAGCTGTTTTTT

V: TRBV11-2
J: TRBJ1-2
size: -
D: TRBD1
CDR3: CASSLTTGDLRGYTF
DNA: TGTGCCAGCAGCTTAACGACAGGGGACCTTCGGGGCTACACCTTC

V: TRBV28
J: TRBJ2-7
size: -
D: TRBD1
CDR3: CASTTGGGYEQYF
DNA: TGTGCCAGCACTACAGGGGGAGGCTACGAGCAGTACTTC

V: TRBV11-2
J: TRBJ2-7
size: -
D: TRBD1
CDR3: CASSLADRVHEQYF
DNA: TGTGCCAGCAGCTTAGCGGACAGGGTGCATGAGCAGTACTTC

V: TRBV15
J: TRBJ1-5
size: -
D: TRBD1
CDR3: CATSRDRGPYQPQHF
DNA: TGTGCCACCAGCAGAGACAGGGGGCCTTATCAGCCCCAGCATTTT

V: TRBV10-1
J: TRBJ2-2
size: -
D: TRBD1
CDR3: CASSDRGGATGELFF
DNA: TGCGCCAGCAGTGACCGAGGGGGCGCAACCGGGGAGCTGTTTTTT

V: TRBV7-9
J: TRBJ1-2
size: -
D: -
CDR3: CASSLGQLGGYTF
DNA: TGTGCCAGCAGCTTAGGACAGCTCGGTGGCTACACCTTC

V: TRBV18
J: TRBJ1-6
size: -
D: -
CDR3: CASSPPGYNSPLHF
DNA: TGTGCCAGCTCACCGCCCGGCTATAATTCACCCCTCCACTTT

V: TRBV4-1
J: TRBJ2-5
size: once
D: TRBD1
CDR3: CASSRRDRVSLTEETQYF
DNA: TGCGCCAGCAGCCGGAGGGACAGGGTGTCTTTGACGGAAGAGACCCAGTACTTC

V: TRBV19
J: TRBJ2-7
size: -
D: TRBD2
CDR3: CASTPAGEPYEQYF
DNA: TGTGCCAGTACACCAGCGGGAGAACCCTACGAGCAGTACTTC

V: TRBV28
J: TRBJ2-3
size: -
D: -
CDR3: CASSFPGYTDTQYF
DNA: TGTGCCAGCAGTTTCCCGGGGTACACAGATACGCAGTATTTT

V: TRBV24-1
J: TRBJ1-3
size: -
D: TRBD1
CDR3: CATSDPRTGSGNTIYF
DNA: TGTGCCACCAGTGACCCACGGACAGGGTCTGGAAACACCATATATTTT

V: TRBV28
J: TRBJ2-3
size: -
D: TRBD2
CDR3: CASSLQTSGGSQYF
DNA: TGTGCCAGCAGTCTCCAGACTAGCGGGGGATCTCAGTATTTT

V: TRBV4-3
J: TRBJ2-6
size: -
D: TRBD1
CDR3: CASSQGGEGTGGPGANVLTF
DNA: TGCGCCAGCAGCCAAGGGGGAGAAGGGACAGGGGGCCCTGGGGCCAACGTCCTGACTTTC

V: TRBV29-1
J: TRBJ2-1
size: few
D: -
CDR3: CSVTFSYNEQFF
DNA: TGCAGCGTAACTTTCTCCTACAATGAGCAGTTCTTC

V: TRBV7-9
J: TRBJ1-4
size: -
D: -
CDR3: CASSPANEKLFF
DNA: TGTGCCAGCAGCCCCGCTAATGAAAAACTGTTTTTT

V: TRBV20-1
J: TRBJ1-2
size: -
D: -
CDR3: CSASPNYYGYTF
DNA: TGCAGCGCTAGTCCCAACTACTATGGCTACACCTTC

V: TRBV6-1
J: TRBJ2-1
size: -
D: -
CDR3: CASSEDSNSYNEQFF
DNA: TGTGCCAGCAGTGAAGACAGTAACTCCTACAATGAGCAGTTCTTC

V: TRBV23-1
J: TRBJ2-7
size: -
D: -
CDR3: CASSPTGVEQYF
DNA: TGCGCCAGCAGCCCGACTGGTGTCGAGCAGTACTTC

V: TRBV7-9
J: TRBJ1-1
size: few
D: -
CDR3: CASSSSPPSTEAFF
DNA: TGTGCCAGCAGCTCGAGTCCGCCGAGCACTGAAGCTTTCTTT

V: TRBV5-5
J: TRBJ2-7
size: -
D: TRBD1
CDR3: CASSSGQGAREQYF
DNA: TGTGCCAGCAGCTCGGGACAGGGGGCTCGCGAGCAGTACTTC

V: TRBV5-4
J: TRBJ2-1
size: few
D: -
CDR3: CASSLTRTEGEQFF
DNA: TGTGCCAGCAGCTTAACCCGGACAGAGGGTGAGCAGTTCTTC

V: TRBV7-9
J: TRBJ2-5
size: few
D: -
CDR3: CASSPRGPETQYF
DNA: TGTGCCAGCAGCCCCAGAGGGCCAGAGACCCAGTACTTC

V: TRBV19
J: TRBJ1-1
size: -
D: TRBD1
CDR3: CASSRQGDTEAFF
DNA: TGTGCCAGTAGTCGACAGGGGGACACTGAAGCTTTCTTT

V: TRBV29-1
J: TRBJ2-5
size: -
D: -
CDR3: CSVNPGQETQYF
DNA: TGCAGCGTTAATCCGGGACAAGAGACCCAGTACTTC

V: TRBV4-2
J: TRBJ2-3
size: -
D: -
CDR3: CASSQDSLGGGTDTQYF
DNA: TGTGCCAGCAGCCAAGACAGCTTAGGGGGAGGCACAGATACGCAGTATTTT

V: TRBV7-2
J: TRBJ2-7
size: -
D: TRBD1
CDR3: CASSLPGQGSNEQYF
DNA: TGTGCCAGCAGCCTACCGGGACAGGGGTCCAACGAGCAGTACTTC

V: TRBV19
J: TRBJ1-1
size: -
D: -
CDR3: CASSIGTHTEAFF
DNA: TGTGCCAGTAGTATCGGGACTCACACTGAAGCTTTCTTT

V: TRBV5-4
J: TRBJ1-5
size: once
D: -
CDR3: CASSLGLNQPQHF
DNA: TGTGCCAGCAGCTTGGGTCTTAATCAGCCCCAGCATTTT

V: TRBV12-3/TRBV12-4
J: TRBJ2-1
size: -
D: TRBD2
CDR3: CASSQTRTSYRFF
DNA: TGTGCCAGCAGCCAAACCCGGACTAGTTATCGGTTCTTC

V: TRBV12-3/TRBV12-4
J: TRBJ1-1
size: -
D: -
CDR3: CASSFLANTEAFF
DNA: TGTGCCAGCAGTTTCCTAGCCAACACTGAAGCTTTCTTT

V: TRBV10-3
J: TRBJ2-3
size: -
D: TRBD1
CDR3: CAITRTGGRTDTQYF
DNA: TGTGCCATCACCAGGACAGGGGGCAGGACAGATACGCAGTATTTT

V: TRBV19
J: TRBJ1-2
size: -
D: -
CDR3: CASSIDLRTNYGYTF
DNA: TGTGCCAGTAGTATAGATCTCAGGACTAACTATGGCTACACCTTC

V: TRBV9
J: TRBJ1-1
size: -
D: -
CDR3: CASSMTEAEAFF
DNA: TGTGCCAGCAGCATGACAGAAGCTGAAGCTTTCTTT

V: TRBV19
J: TRBJ1-2
size: -
D: TRBD1
CDR3: CASSALGQGDGYTF
DNA: TGTGCCAGTAGTGCCCTGGGACAGGGCGATGGCTACACCTTC

V: TRBV5-1
J: TRBJ2-2
size: once
D: -
CDR3: CASSLDQGQSTGELFF
DNA: TGCGCCAGCAGCTTGGACCAGGGTCAGAGCACCGGGGAGCTGTTTTTT

V: TRBV21-1
J: TRBJ1-2
size: -
D: -
CDR3: CASSKGDSGTGGILNYGYTF
DNA: TGTGCCAGCAGCAAAGGGGACTCCGGGACAGGGGGAATATTAAACTATGGCTACACCTTC

V: TRBV12-3/TRBV12-4
J: TRBJ2-3
size: -
D: -
CDR3: CASSLFPNTQYF
DNA: TGTGCCAGCAGTTTATTCCCCAATACGCAGTATTTT

V: TRBV4-3
J: TRBJ1-6
size: few
D: -
CDR3: CASSQDRVSYNSPLHF
DNA: TGCGCCAGCAGCCAAGACAGGGTCTCCTATAATTCACCCCTCCACTTT

V: TRBV2
J: TRBJ2-3
size: once
D: -
CDR3: CASMEDTQYF
DNA: TGTGCCAGCATGGAGGATACGCAGTATTTT

V: TRBV10-1
J: TRBJ2-1
size: once
D: TRBD2
CDR3: CASSGSGRRGNEQFF
DNA: TGCGCCAGCAGTGGTAGCGGGAGGAGAGGCAATGAGCAGTTCTTC

V: TRBV20-1
J: TRBJ2-7
size: once
D: -
CDR3: CSATDRLNHIYEQYF
DNA: TGCAGTGCTACTGACAGGCTGAACCATATCTACGAGCAGTACTTC

V: TRBV24-1
J: TRBJ2-3
size: -
D: TRBD1
CDR3: CATSDSTGTGRTDTQYF
DNA: TGTGCCACCAGTGACTCTACCGGGACAGGGCGCACAGATACGCAGTATTTT

V: TRBV10-3
J: TRBJ2-7
size: -
D: -
CDR3: CAISESTSTGEQYF
DNA: TGTGCCATCAGTGAGTCGACTAGTACGGGCGAGCAGTACTTC

V: TRBV18
J: TRBJ2-5
size: -
D: -
CDR3: CASSPRGPQTQYF
DNA: TGTGCCAGCTCTCCCAGGGGCCCCCAGACCCAGTACTTC

V: TRBV25-1
J: TRBJ2-5
size: -
D: TRBD2
CDR3: CASSEYGRGGQETQYF
DNA: TGTGCCAGCAGTGAATACGGGAGGGGTGGCCAAGAGACCCAGTACTTC

V: TRBV30
J: TRBJ1-1
size: -
D: -
CDR3: CAWTVTGGTEAFF
DNA: TGTGCCTGGACAGTAACCGGGGGCACTGAAGCTTTCTTT

V: TRBV28
J: TRBJ1-5
size: -
D: -
CDR3: CASSRRGNQPQHF
DNA: TGTGCCAGCAGTAGACGCGGGAATCAGCCCCAGCATTTT

V: TRBV6-1
J: TRBJ2-2
size: -
D: TRBD1
CDR3: CASSEVLGTGGFGELFF
DNA: TGTGCCAGCAGTGAAGTTTTAGGGACAGGGGGCTTTGGGGAGCTGTTTTTT

V: TRBV5-1
J: TRBJ1-6
size: few
D: TRBD1
CDR3: CASSSRTGNNSPLHF
DNA: TGCGCCAGCAGCAGCCGGACAGGGAATAATTCACCCCTCCACTTT

V: TRBV24-1
J: TRBJ1-2
size: few
D: -
CDR3: CATSDFGAEGYGYTF
DNA: TGTGCCACCAGTGATTTCGGAGCCGAGGGTTATGGCTACACCTTC

V: TRBV25-1
J: TRBJ2-4
size: -
D: -
CDR3: CASSGQAKNIQYF
DNA: TGTGCCAGCAGTGGGCAAGCCAAAAACATTCAGTACTTC